Listed below are T cell receptor beta chains from one sample, sequenced in a study of Graves' ophthalmopathy and Graves' hyperthyroidism. In TCRdb, the multiplex PCR reads were re-called with MiXCR into one record per CDR3 protein. The table records about 590,000 distinct CDR3 sequences, under 45% of them present only once. The sample comprised peripheral blood or thyroid tissue (not recorded which). Source of these receptors: an adult man with Graves' hyperthyroidism. CDR3s include the opening cysteine and the closing phenylalanine or tryptophan. Each record gives: clone size, V gene, J gene, D gene, CDR3 DNA, CDR3 protein. A D gene is named only where the DNA matches it firmly. Clone size is given for some rows only: seen once, a few or many times, or a class if the clone is expanded.

many	TRBV25-1	TRBJ1-6	-	TGTGCCAGCAGTGCTCGGGGGCTGAGGAATTCACCCCTCCACTTT	CASSARGLRNSPLHF
-	TRBV25-1	TRBJ2-7	TRBD2	TGTGCCAGCAGTGCTCACGGGACTAGCGGGGCCGCCTACGAGCAGTACTTC	CASSAHGTSGAAYEQYF
few	TRBV20-1	TRBJ2-2	TRBD1	TGCAGTGCTCTGGGACAGGGACCGAACACCGGGGAGCTGTTTTTT	CSALGQGPNTGELFF
many	TRBV7-6	TRBJ2-2	TRBD2	TGTGCCAGCAGCTTATGGCGGGGGTACACCGGGGAGCTGTTTTTT	CASSLWRGYTGELFF
-	TRBV10-2	TRBJ1-2	-	TGCGCCAGCAGTTTAACGGGACGCCGTTACGCCTTC	CASSLTGRRYAF
few	TRBV5-1	TRBJ2-5	TRBD1	TGCGCCAGCAGCTCCTCAGCGCGGACAGGGTGGGAAGAGACCCAGTACTTC	CASSSSARTGWEETQYF
-	TRBV20-1	TRBJ1-5	-	TGCAGTGCTAGTCCACTAGCGGGAGGAGAGACCCAGCATTTT	CSASPLAGGETQHF
few	TRBV2	TRBJ2-1	TRBD2	TGTGCCAGGACGCTAGCGGGTCAGTCCTATGGTTATGAGCAGTTCTTC	CARTLAGQSYGYEQFF
-	TRBV5-5	TRBJ2-1	TRBD2	TGTGCCAGCAGCTTGCTTCTAGCGGGGGGGGCTGAGCAGTTCTTC	CASSLLLAGGAEQFF
many	TRBV4-1	TRBJ1-4	-	TGCGCCAGCAGCCAAGATGAGGAAGAATTAGGTGAAAAACTGTTTTTT	CASSQDEEELGEKLFF
-	TRBV2	TRBJ1-6	-	TGTGCCAGCAGTTTCAGGGGTGATTCACCCCTCCACTTT	CASSFRGDSPLHF
many	TRBV11-3	TRBJ2-7	TRBD1	TGTGCCAGCAGCTCAAGGACAGGGGCGACCTACGAGCAGTACTTC	CASSSRTGATYEQYF
-	TRBV9	TRBJ1-1	TRBD1	TGTGCCAGCGAGACAGGGGGCACTGAAGCTTTCTTT	CASETGGTEAFF
few	TRBV7-9	TRBJ1-3	-	TGTGCCAGCAGCTTCCGGGACCGAGGAAACACCATATATTTT	CASSFRDRGNTIYF
-	TRBV29-1	TRBJ2-7	-	TGCAGCTTAGCCGGGTTGGGCAGGGCCACCTACGAGCAGTACTTC	CSLAGLGRATYEQYF
many	TRBV5-1	TRBJ1-6	-	TGCGCCAGCAGCTTGGACAGGAGCTATAATTCACCCCTCCACTTT	CASSLDRSYNSPLHF
-	TRBV24-1	TRBJ2-7	TRBD1	TGTGCCACCAGTGGCGCAGGGGACAGGGACTACGAGCAGTACTTC	CATSGAGDRDYEQYF
-	TRBV10-3	TRBJ2-6	TRBD1	TGTGCCATCAAGGACAGGTCCGGGGCCAACGTCCTGACTTTC	CAIKDRSGANVLTF
many	TRBV20-1	TRBJ2-5	-	TGCAGTGCTGGGCTCCTGGTCGGCGAGACCCAGTACTTC	CSAGLLVGETQYF
many	TRBV24-1	TRBJ2-2	TRBD1	TGTGCCACCAAGACAGGGGGAACCGGGGAGCTGTTTTTT	CATKTGGTGELFF
many	TRBV7-8	TRBJ2-5	-	TGTGCCAGCAGCTTAGTACAGGACCAAGAGACCCAGTACTTC	CASSLVQDQETQYF
many	TRBV7-8	TRBJ1-5	TRBD1	TGTGCCAGCAGCCCCTCGGACAGGGGTGACCAGCCCCAGCATTTT	CASSPSDRGDQPQHF
-	TRBV5-1	TRBJ1-2	-	TGCGCCAGCAGCTTGGACAGCCCAGTCTTACGCTACACCTTC	CASSLDSPVLRYTF
-	TRBV29-1	TRBJ2-7	TRBD1	TGCAGCGTTTCTGGGACAGGCGTCTACGAGCAGTACTTC	CSVSGTGVYEQYF
few	TRBV12-3/TRBV12-4	TRBJ2-2	-	TGTGCCAGCAGTTTCTTAATCAACACCGGGGAGCTGTTTTTT	CASSFLINTGELFF
many	TRBV19	TRBJ1-5	-	TGTGCCAGTAGTTCCCCGAGGCTCCAGGGCGGACAGCCCCAGCATTTT	CASSSPRLQGGQPQHF
-	TRBV29-1	TRBJ1-2	-	TGCAGCGGGGAAAACACGGCCCGCGGGGTATATGGCTACACCTTC	CSGENTARGVYGYTF
many	TRBV29-1	TRBJ2-5	-	TGCAGCGTTGACAGGGTTGAGACCCAGTACTTC	CSVDRVETQYF
few	TRBV19	TRBJ1-1	-	TGTGCCAGTAGTATTGCTGGATCTACTGAAGCTTTCTTT	CASSIAGSTEAFF
few	TRBV29-1	TRBJ2-5	TRBD1	TGCAGCGTAAGGGACAGGGGCCCGGAGACCCAGTACTTC	CSVRDRGPETQYF
many	TRBV19	TRBJ1-6	-	TGTGCCAGTAGTATACAGGGAGTGGATTCACCCCTCCACTTT	CASSIQGVDSPLHF
few	TRBV29-1	TRBJ2-1	TRBD2	TGCAGCGTTGCGAGCCTAGCGGGAGACGGCAATGAGCAGTTCTTC	CSVASLAGDGNEQFF
many	TRBV12-3/TRBV12-4	TRBJ1-4	-	TGTGCCAGCAGCTTTGGCGAAAAACTGTTTTTT	CASSFGEKLFF
many	TRBV7-3	TRBJ1-1	-	TGTGCCAGCAGCTTAGACGACAGGATCCTATCGGAAGCTTTCTTT	CASSLDDRILSEAFF
many	TRBV29-1	TRBJ1-1	-	TGCAGCGTTGTTAGAGGGAACACTGAAGCTTTCTTT	CSVVRGNTEAFF
-	TRBV6-5	TRBJ1-2	-	TGTGCCAGCAAGTGGCTGGGCGGCTACACCTTC	CASKWLGGYTF
many	TRBV19	TRBJ2-7	TRBD1	TGTGCCAGTAGTATTTCCGGACAGGGCTCCTACGAGCAGTACTTC	CASSISGQGSYEQYF